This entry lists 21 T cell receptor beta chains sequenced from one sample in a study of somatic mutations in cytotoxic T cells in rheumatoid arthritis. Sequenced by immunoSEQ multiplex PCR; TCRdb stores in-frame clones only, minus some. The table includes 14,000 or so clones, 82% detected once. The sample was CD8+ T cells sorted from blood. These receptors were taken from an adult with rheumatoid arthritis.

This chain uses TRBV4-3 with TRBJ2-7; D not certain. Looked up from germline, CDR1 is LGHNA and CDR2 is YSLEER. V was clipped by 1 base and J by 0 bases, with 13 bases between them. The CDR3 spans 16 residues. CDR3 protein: CASSQVVGSNSYEQYF. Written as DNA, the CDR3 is TGCGCCAGCAGCCAAGTGGTAGGCAGCAACTCCTACGAGCAGTACTTC.

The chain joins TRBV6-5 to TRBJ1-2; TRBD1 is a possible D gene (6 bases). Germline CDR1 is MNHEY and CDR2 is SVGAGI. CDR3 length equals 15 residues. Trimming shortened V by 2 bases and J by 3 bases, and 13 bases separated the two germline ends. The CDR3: CASSYPRGEYYGYTF. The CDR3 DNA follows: TGTGCCAGCAGTTACCCCAGGGGTGAATACTATGGCTACACCTTC.

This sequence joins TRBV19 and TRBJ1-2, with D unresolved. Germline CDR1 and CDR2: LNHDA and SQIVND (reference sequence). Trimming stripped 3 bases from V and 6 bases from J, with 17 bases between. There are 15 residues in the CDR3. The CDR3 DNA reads TGTGCCAGTAGTATCGGGGTTTTGGGTGTTCATGGCTACACCTTC. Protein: CASSIGVLGVHGYTF.

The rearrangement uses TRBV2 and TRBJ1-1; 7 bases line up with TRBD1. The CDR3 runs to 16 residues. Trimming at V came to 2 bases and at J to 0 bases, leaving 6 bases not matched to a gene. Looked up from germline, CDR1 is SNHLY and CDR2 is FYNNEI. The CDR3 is CASSESVQGMNTEAFF. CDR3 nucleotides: TGTGCCAGCAGTGAATCGGTACAGGGGATGAACACTGAAGCTTTCTTT.

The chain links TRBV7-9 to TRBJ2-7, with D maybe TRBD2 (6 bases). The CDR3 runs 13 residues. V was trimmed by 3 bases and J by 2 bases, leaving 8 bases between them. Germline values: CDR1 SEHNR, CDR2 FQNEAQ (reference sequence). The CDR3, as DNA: TGTGCCAGCAGCTTGGGACTTGCCTACGAGCAGTACTTC. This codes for CASSLGLAYEQYF.

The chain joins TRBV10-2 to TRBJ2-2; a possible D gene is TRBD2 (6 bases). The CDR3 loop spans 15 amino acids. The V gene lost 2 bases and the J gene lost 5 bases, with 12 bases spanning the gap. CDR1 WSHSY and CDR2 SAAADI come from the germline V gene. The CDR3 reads CASSERSGGTGELFF. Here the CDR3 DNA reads TGCGCCAGCAGTGAGAGAAGTGGGGGGACCGGGGAGCTGTTTTTT.

The CDR3 reads CASSQEGQAALGGYTF. Written as DNA, the CDR3 is TGTGCCAGCAGCCAAGAAGGACAGGCGGCACTAGGTGGCTACACCTTC. The chain couples TRBV14 to TRBJ1-2, with TRBD1 identical over 7 bases. The CDR3 consists of 16 residues. Germline V lookup: CDR1 SGHDN, CDR2 FVKESK. V was pared by 0 bases and J by 7 bases, with 11 bases of the junction left unmatched.

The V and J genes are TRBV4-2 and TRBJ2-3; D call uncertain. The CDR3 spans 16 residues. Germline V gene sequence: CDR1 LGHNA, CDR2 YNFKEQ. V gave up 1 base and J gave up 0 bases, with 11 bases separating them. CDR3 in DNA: TGTGCCAGCAGCCAAGTCGGCTCTGACAGCACAGATACGCAGTATTTT. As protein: CASSQVGSDSTDTQYF.

CDR3 in DNA: TGTGCCAGCAGCCCTCGGGACCGGCGGACTGAAGCTTTCTTT. Its translation: CASSPRDRRTEAFF. This chain uses TRBV5-6 with TRBJ1-1; D is possibly TRBD1 (5 bases). Trimming cost V 4 bases and J 5 bases, with 15 bases left between them. CDR1 is SGHDT and CDR2 is YYEEEE in the germline V gene. The CDR3 spans 14 residues.

CDR3: CASSFKAYQETQYF. CDR3 sequence (DNA): TGTGCCAGCAGCTTCAAAGCGTACCAAGAGACCCAGTACTTC. V is TRBV5-4 and J is TRBJ2-5; no reliable D call. The V end was cut by 2 bases, the J end by 0 bases, with 8 bases between. In germline, CDR1 is SGHNT, CDR2 YYREEE (reference sequence). CDR3 size: 14 residues.

The CDR3 spells CASSSQFDSYEQYF. CDR3 DNA sequence: TGTGCCAGCAGTTCCCAGTTCGACAGCTACGAGCAGTACTTC. V gene TRBV27 combines with J gene TRBJ2-7; tentatively, D is TRBD1 (5 bases). Germline V gene lookup returns CDR1 MNHEY and CDR2 SMNVEV (reference sequence). V dropped 4 bases and J dropped 3 bases, with 13 bases sitting between them. CDR3 length: 14 residues.

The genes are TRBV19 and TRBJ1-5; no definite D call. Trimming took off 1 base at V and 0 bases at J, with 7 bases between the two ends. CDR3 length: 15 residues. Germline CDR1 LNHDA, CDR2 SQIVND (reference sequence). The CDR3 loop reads CASSIGGYSNQPQHF. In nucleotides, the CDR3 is TGTGCCAGTAGTATAGGGGGATATAGCAATCAGCCCCAGCATTTT.

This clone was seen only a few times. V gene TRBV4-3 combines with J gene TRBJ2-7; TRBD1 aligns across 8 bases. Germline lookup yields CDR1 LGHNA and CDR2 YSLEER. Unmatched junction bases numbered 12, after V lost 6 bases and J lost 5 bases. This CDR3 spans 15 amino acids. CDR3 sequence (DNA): TGCGCCAGCAGTCTCGTTGGCAGGGGGCTGAACGAGCAGTACTTC. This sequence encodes CASSLVGRGLNEQYF.

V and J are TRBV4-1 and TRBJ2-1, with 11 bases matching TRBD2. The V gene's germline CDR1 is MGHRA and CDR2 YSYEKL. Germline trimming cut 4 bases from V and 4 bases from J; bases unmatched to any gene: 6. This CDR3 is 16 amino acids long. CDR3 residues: CASSRTSGSPYNEQFF. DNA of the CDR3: TGCGCCAGCAGCCGCACTAGCGGGAGCCCTTACAATGAGCAGTTCTTC.

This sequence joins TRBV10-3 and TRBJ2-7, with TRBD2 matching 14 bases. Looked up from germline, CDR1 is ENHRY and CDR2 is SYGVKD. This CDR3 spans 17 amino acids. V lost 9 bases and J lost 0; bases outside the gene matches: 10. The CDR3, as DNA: TGTGCCATAGGAACGGGACTAGCGGGGGAAAGCTCCTACGAGCAGTACTTC. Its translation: CAIGTGLAGESSYEQYF.

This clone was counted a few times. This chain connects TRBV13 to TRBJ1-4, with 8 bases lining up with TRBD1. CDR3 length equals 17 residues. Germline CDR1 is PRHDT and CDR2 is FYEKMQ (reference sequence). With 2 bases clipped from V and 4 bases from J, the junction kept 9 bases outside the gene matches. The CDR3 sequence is CASSLQGTGLFNEKLFF. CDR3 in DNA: TGTGCCAGCAGCTTACAAGGGACAGGCCTTTTTAATGAAAAACTGTTTTTT.

This CDR3 reads CAWSDLTAAFYGYTF. CDR3 nucleotides: TGTGCCTGGAGCGACCTTACGGCAGCCTTCTATGGCTACACCTTC. The chain joins TRBV30 to TRBJ1-2; D is undetermined. The CDR3 contains 15 residues. The germline V gene has CDR1 GTSNPN and CDR2 SVGIG (reference sequence). V gave up 3 bases and J gave up 4 bases, with 18 bases separating them.

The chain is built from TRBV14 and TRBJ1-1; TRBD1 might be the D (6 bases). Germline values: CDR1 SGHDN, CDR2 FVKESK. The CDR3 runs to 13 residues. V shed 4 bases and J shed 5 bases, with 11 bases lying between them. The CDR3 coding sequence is TGTGCCAGCAGCCTAAGGGGGTGGACTGAAGCTTTCTTT. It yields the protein CASSLRGWTEAFF.

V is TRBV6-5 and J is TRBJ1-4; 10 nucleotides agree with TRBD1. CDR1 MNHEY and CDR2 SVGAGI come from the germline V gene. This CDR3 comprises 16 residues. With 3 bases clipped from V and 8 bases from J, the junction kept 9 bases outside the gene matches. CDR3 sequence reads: CASSYSTGGVHEKLFF. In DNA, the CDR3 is TGTGCCAGCAGTTATTCGACAGGGGGCGTTCACGAAAAACTGTTTTTT.

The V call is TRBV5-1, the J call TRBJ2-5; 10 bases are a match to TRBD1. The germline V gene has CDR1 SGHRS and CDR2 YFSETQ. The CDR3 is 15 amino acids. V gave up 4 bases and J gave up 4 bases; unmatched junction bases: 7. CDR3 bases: TGCGCCAGCAGCGGGGGACAGGGGAGAGGAGAGACCCAGTACTTC. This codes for CASSGGQGRGETQYF.

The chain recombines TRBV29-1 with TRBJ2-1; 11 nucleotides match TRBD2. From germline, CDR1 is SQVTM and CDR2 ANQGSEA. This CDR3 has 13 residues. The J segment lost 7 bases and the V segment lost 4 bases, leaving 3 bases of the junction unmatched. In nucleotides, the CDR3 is TGCAGCGTTGTTAGCGGGGGGGGGAATGAGCAGTTCTTC. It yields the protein CSVVSGGGNEQFF.